This entry features one T cell receptor beta chain sequence. There is no known antigen for this receptor. The input lacks base qualities; no much larger clone sits a single base away. Per the germline V gene (reference sequence), SGHKS is the CDR1 and YYEKEE is the CDR2. At the junction V is shortened by 3 bases and J by 4 bases; bases outside the gene matches: 9. Measured from the cysteine to the phenylalanine, the CDR3 is 15 residues long. Only the CDR3 part of the read is kept: 45 bases, read in frame from the first base. Using the immunoSEQ assay, TCRB CDR3 regions were amplified from about 1.9 micrograms of genomic DNA, or from all available DNA when less than that was on hand. The multiplex PCR employed 60 forward primers targeting TCR V beta segments and 13 reverse primers targeting J beta segments. To estimate the number of reads per starting template, synthetic control templates were added to each sample at limiting dilution. Reads of 87 bp were generated by sequencing on the Illumina HiSeq System. The paper's data handling went like this. PCR and sequencing errors were removed by a nearest neighbor algorithm that merged closely related sequences. TCR overlap was measured as the percentage of unique tumor TCR beta sequences also present in the same patient's peripheral blood. Sourced from immuneACCESS, this table was stored by TCRdb with only in-frame sequences that have V and J called. A share of the clones is absent; for the studies checked, an unresolved V gene accounts for under half, and the remainder has no known explanation. That table furnishes V, J and clone size, whereas the DNA furnished D and trimming. Recorded for this sample are 65,000 or so clones; around 86% of them occurred a single time. The top ten hold 11% of the sample.

The data were obtained in a study of glioma-infiltrating T cells after dendritic cell vaccination listed by TCRdb under 2016. Regarding the research as a whole: Of the 15 glioblastoma patients in the cohort, all drawn from Phase I and II dendritic cell vaccination trials, 9 were newly diagnosed and 6 had recurrent disease. Between 2003 and 2012, patients were given autologous tumor lysate-pulsed dendritic cell vaccination. The vaccine consisted of monocyte-derived dendritic cells cultured less than 9 days with IL-4 and GM-CSF, then pulsed overnight with autologous tumor lysate. Patients received three intradermal dendritic cell vaccine injections at biweekly intervals in the arm below the axilla. Deep sequencing of TCR beta CDR3 regions was used to quantify tumor-infiltrating lymphocyte content and compare tumor and blood repertoires in dendritic cell-vaccinated glioblastoma patients. Survival after dendritic cell vaccination was correlated with TCR sequencing metrics, including TIL content and tumor-blood repertoire overlap. Summary of the overall study and its limitations: The three-group TCR overlap response model was described as speculative and requiring prospective validation. After dendritic cell vaccination, a higher estimated pretreatment TIL content predicted longer time to progression and overall survival. The cohort was small and heterogeneous, few patients had complete blood and tumor sets, and even fewer had initial-recurrent tumor pairs. No direct relationship between TCR clonality and survival was found, suggesting a diverse polyclonal response may matter.

This specimen's time point label, per the study, means: after dendritic cell vaccination, including at tumor progression/relapse. Patients were selected on the basis of adequate residual fresh-frozen tumor tissue and more than two years of available survival data. None of the glioblastoma patients carried an isocitrate dehydrogenase mutation, although molecular status otherwise varied. PBMC were collected before vaccination, two weeks after the third vaccination, and at tumor progression if progression occurred. Genomic DNA was extracted with the Qiagen DNeasy Blood extraction Kit. The sequenced sample was blood, obtained after dendritic cell vaccination. This TCR was recovered from a human donor with glioblastoma. The rearranged chain carries TRBV5-5 and TRBJ2-5; 7 central nucleotides agree with TRBD1. The CDR3 amino acid sequence is: CASSSIQGFGETQYF. The nucleotides are TGTGCCAGCAGCTCGATACAGGGGTTTGGAGAGACCCAGTACTTC.